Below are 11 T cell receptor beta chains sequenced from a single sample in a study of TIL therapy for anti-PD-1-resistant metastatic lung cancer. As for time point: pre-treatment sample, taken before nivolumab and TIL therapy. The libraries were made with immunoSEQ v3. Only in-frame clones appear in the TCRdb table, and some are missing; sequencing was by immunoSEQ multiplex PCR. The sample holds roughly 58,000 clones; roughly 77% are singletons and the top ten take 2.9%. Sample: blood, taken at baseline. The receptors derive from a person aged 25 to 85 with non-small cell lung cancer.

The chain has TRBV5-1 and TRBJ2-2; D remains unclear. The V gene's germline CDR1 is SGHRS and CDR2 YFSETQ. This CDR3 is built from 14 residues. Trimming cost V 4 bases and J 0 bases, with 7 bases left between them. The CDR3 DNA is TGCGCCAGCAGCCCCGACCCGAACACCGGGGAGCTGTTTTTT. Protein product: CASSPDPNTGELFF.

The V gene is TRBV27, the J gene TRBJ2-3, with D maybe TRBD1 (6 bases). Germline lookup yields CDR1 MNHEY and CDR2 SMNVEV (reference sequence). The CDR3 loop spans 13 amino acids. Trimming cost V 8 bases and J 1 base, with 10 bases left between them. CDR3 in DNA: TGTGCCAGCCGATGGACAGGCACAGATACGCAGTATTTT. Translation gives CASRWTGTDTQYF.

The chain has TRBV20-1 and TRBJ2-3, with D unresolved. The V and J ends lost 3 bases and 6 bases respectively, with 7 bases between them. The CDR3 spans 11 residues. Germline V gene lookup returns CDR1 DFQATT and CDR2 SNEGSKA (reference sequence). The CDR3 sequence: CSASYPDTQYF. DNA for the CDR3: TGCAGTGCTAGTTACCCGGATACGCAGTATTTT.

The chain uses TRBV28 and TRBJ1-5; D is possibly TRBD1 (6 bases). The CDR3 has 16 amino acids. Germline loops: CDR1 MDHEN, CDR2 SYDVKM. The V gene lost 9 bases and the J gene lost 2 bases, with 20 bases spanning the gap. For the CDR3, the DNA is TGTGCCAGTACTGGGAGTGGGGGCACTCGCAATCAGCCCCAGCATTTT. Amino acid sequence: CASTGSGGTRNQPQHF.

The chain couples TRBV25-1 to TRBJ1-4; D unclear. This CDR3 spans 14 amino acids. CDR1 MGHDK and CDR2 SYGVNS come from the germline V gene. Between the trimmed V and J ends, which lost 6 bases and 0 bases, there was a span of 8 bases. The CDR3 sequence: CASSWTSTNEKLFF. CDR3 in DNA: TGTGCCAGCAGCTGGACCTCAACTAATGAAAAACTGTTTTTT.

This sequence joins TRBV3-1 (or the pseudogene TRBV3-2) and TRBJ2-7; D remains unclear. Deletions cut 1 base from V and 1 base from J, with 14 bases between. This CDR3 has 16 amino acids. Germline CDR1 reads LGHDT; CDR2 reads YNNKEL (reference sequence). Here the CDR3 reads CASSQVPTGQSYEQYF. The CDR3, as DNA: TGTGCCAGCAGCCAAGTACCCACCGGGCAATCCTACGAGCAGTACTTC.

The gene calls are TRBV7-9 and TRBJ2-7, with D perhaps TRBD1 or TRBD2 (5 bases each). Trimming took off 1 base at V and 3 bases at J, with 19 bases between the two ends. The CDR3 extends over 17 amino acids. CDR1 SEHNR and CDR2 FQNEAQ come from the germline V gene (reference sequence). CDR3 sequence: CASSLVLLGEPLYEQYF. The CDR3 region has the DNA TGTGCCAGCAGCTTAGTATTGTTGGGGGAGCCCCTCTACGAGCAGTACTTC.

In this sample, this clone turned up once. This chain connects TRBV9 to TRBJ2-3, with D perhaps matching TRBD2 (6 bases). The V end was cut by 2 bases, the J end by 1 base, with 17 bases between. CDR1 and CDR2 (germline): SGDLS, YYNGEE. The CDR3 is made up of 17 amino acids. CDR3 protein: CASSVDPLGGGTDTQYF. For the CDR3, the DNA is TGTGCCAGCAGCGTTGACCCTCTCGGGGGTGGCACAGATACGCAGTATTTT.

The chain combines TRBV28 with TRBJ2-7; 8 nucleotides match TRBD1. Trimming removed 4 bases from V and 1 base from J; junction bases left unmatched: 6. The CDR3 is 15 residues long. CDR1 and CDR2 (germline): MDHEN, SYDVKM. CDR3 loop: CASSSPGQVSYEQYF. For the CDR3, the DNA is TGTGCCAGCAGTTCTCCGGGACAGGTTTCCTACGAGCAGTACTTC. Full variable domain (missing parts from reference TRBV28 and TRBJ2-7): DVKVTQSSRYLVKRTGEKVFLECVQDMDHENMFWYRQDPGLGLRLIYFSYDVKMKEKGDIPEGYSVSREKKERFSLILESASTNQTSMYLCASSSPGQVSYEQYFGPGTRLTVT.

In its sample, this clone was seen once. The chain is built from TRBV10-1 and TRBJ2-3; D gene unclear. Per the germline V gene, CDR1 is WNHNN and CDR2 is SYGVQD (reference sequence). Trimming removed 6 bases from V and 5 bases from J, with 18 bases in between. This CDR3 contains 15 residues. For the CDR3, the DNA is TGCGCCAGCAGCGCCCGAGGAGCTACGGTAGATACGCAGTATTTT. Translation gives CASSARGATVDTQYF.

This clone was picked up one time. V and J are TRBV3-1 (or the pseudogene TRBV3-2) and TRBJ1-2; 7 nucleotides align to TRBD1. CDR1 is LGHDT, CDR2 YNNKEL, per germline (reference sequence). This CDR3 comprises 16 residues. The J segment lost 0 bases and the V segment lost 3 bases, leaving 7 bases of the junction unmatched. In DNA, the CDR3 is TGTGCCAGCAGCCAGCTGGGGACAGTCCCTAACTATGGCTACACCTTC. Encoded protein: CASSQLGTVPNYGYTF.